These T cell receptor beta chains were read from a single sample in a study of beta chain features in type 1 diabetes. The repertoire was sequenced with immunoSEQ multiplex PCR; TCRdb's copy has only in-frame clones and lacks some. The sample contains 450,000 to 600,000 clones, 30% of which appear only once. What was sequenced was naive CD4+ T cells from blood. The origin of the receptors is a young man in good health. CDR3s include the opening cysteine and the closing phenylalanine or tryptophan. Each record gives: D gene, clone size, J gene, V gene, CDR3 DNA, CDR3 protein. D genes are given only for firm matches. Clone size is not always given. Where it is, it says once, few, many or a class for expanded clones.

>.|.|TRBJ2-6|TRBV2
TGTGCCAGCAGTGGGCGGCCCTACGACTCTGGGGCCAACGTCCTGACTTTC
CASSGRPYDSGANVLTF
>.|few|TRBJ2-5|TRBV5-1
TGCGCCAGCAGCCAGACAAAGACAGTGCAAGAGACCCAGTACTTC
CASSQTKTVQETQYF
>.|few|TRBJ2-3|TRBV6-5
TGTGCCAGCAGCCGAGTACGGACAGATACGCAGTATTTT
CASSRVRTDTQYF
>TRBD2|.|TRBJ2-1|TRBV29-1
TGCAGCGTTGGCGCGGGAGCCGCCTACAATGAGCAGTTCTTC
CSVGAGAAYNEQFF
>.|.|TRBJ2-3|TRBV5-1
TGCGCCAGCCGGGACACTGCAGATACGCAGTATTTT
CASRDTADTQYF
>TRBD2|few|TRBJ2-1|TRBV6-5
TGTGCCAGCAGTTACACACCGGGACTAGGTAGTGAGCAGTTCTTC
CASSYTPGLGSEQFF
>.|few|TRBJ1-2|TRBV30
TGTGCCTGGAGTTCAATTAATGCCCCTGGGTATGGCTACACCTTC
CAWSSINAPGYGYTF
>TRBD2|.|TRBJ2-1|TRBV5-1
TGCGCCAGCAGCTTGGACATAGCGGGAGGTGAGCAGTTCTTC
CASSLDIAGGEQFF
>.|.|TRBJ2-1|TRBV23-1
TGCGCCAGCAGTCAACCCCTCTACAATGAGCAGTTCTTC
CASSQPLYNEQFF
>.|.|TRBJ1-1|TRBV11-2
TGTGCCAGCAGCTTACAGGGGTACGGAGCTTTCTTT
CASSLQGYGAFF
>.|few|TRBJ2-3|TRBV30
TGTGCCTGGAGTGTCGGGAATACGCAGTATTTT
CAWSVGNTQYF
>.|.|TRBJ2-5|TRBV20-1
TGCAGTGCCCGGGGCTTTGAGACCCAGTACTTC
CSARGFETQYF
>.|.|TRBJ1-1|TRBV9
TGTGCCAGCAGCGTAGAAAGCAGGGGCGACACTGAAGCTTTCTTT
CASSVESRGDTEAFF
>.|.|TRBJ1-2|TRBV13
TGTGCCAGCAGCCCGAGACAGAGATACAACTATGGCTACACCTTC
CASSPRQRYNYGYTF
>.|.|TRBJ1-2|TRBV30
TGTGCCTGGTCCGGGGGGGCAGGTGGCTACACCTTC
CAWSGGAGGYTF
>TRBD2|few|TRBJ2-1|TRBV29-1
TGCAGCGTTGTAGCTAGCGGGAGCTCCTACAATGAGCAGTTCTTC
CSVVASGSSYNEQFF
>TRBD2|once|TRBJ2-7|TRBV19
TGTGCCAGTAGTTTATTCATGGGACTAGCGTCTTACGAGCAGTACTTC
CASSLFMGLASYEQYF
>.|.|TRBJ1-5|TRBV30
TGTGCCTGGAGTACGAGGGGGTCTCAGCCCCAGCATTTT
CAWSTRGSQPQHF
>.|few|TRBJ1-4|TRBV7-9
TGTGCCAGCAGCTTAGGACACACTCGGGAAGGACTGTTTTTT
CASSLGHTREGLFF
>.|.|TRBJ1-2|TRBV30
TGTGCCGTAAAGAGGGAGAACCACTATGGCTACACCTTC
CAVKRENHYGYTF
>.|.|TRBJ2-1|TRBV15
TGTGCCACCAGCAGAGACCCCGGGACCTACAATGAGCAGTTCTTC
CATSRDPGTYNEQFF
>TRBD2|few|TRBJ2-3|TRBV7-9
TGTGCCAGCAGCTTAGCGGCAGCGGGAGGGCGAGATACGCAGTATTTT
CASSLAAAGGRDTQYF
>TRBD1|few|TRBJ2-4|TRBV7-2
TGTGCCAGCAGCGGCTACAGGGGAAGTTTAACGGACATTCAGTACTTC
CASSGYRGSLTDIQYF
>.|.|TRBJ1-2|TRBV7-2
TGTGCCAGCAGCCAAAGCGGCTATGGCTACACCTTC
CASSQSGYGYTF
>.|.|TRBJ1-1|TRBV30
TGTGCCTGGTCTATTGGGGTGGCGACTGAAGCTTTCTTT
CAWSIGVATEAFF
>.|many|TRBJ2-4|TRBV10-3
TGTGCCATCAGTGACATCAAAGGTCTAGCTGGAAACATTCAGTACTTC
CAISDIKGLAGNIQYF
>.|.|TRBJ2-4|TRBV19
TGTGCCAGTAGTATAGCGGGAGCTGGGAACATTCAGTACTTC
CASSIAGAGNIQYF
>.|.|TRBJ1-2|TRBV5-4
TGTGCCAGCAGCTTGGCTTCGGGCTATGGCTACACCTTC
CASSLASGYGYTF
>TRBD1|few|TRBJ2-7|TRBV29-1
TGCAGCGTAAACACCGGGACAGGTGTCTCCTACGAGCAGTACTTC
CSVNTGTGVSYEQYF
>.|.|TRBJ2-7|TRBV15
TGTGCCACCAGCAGAGATCGAGGTTACGAGCAGTACTTC
CATSRDRGYEQYF
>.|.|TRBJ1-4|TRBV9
TGTGCCAGCAGCGTAGGAGCCCGGGGGCTAAATGAAAAACTGTTTTTT
CASSVGARGLNEKLFF
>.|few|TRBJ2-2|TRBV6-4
TGTGCCAGCAGTGGAATGGGTTTCGGCACCGGGGAGCTGTTTTTT
CASSGMGFGTGELFF
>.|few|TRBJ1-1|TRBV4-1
TGCGCCAGCAGCCAAGGTCTACTGAACACTGAAGCTTTCTTT
CASSQGLLNTEAFF
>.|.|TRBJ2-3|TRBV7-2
TGTGCCGGCAAAAAGGGCGGTACCACAGATACGCAGTATTTT
CAGKKGGTTDTQYF
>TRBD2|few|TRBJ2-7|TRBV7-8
TGTGCCAGCAGCGCCTTGACTAGCTCTTACGAGCAGTACTTC
CASSALTSSYEQYF
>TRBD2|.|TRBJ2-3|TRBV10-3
TGTGCCATCAGTGAGTCGTCCCTAGCGGGTCATACGCAGTATTTT
CAISESSLAGHTQYF
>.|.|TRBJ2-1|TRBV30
TGTGCCTGGAGTTTGGGAGACAGCTCCTACAATGAGCAGTTCTTC
CAWSLGDSSYNEQFF
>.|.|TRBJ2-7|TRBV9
TGTGCCAGCAGCGCTGGACGGAGCCTGGAACAGTACTTC
CASSAGRSLEQYF
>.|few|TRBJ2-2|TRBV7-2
TGTGCCAGCAGCTTAGGGCTTTCCGGGGAGCTGTTTTTT
CASSLGLSGELFF
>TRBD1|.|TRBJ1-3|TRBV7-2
TGTGCCAGCAGTTATGACAGGGACGGAAACACCATATATTTT
CASSYDRDGNTIYF
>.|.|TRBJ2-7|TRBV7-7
TGTGCTAGCAGCTTAGCGCCGGGGTTCGACTACGAGCAGTACTTC
CASSLAPGFDYEQYF
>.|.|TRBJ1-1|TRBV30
TGTGCCTGGAGGGGCCAGGGGTTCACTGAAGCTTTCTTT
CAWRGQGFTEAFF